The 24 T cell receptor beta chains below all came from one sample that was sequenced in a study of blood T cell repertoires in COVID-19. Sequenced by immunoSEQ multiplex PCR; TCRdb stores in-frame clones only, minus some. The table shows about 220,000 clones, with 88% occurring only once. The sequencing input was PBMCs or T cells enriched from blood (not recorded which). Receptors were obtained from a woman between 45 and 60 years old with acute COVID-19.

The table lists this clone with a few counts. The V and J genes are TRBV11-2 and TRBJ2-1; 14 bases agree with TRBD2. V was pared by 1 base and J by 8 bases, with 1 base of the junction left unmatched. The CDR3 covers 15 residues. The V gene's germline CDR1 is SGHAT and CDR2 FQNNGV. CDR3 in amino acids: CASSLGGLAGDEQFF. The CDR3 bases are TGTGCCAGCAGCTTAGGGGGACTAGCGGGAGATGAGCAGTTCTTC.

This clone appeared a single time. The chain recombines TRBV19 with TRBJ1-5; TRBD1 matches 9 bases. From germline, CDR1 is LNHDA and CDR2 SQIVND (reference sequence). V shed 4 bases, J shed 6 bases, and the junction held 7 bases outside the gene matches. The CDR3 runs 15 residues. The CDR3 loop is CASSTGQGFGQPQHF. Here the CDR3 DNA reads TGTGCCAGTAGTACCGGACAGGGGTTCGGTCAGCCCCAGCATTTT.

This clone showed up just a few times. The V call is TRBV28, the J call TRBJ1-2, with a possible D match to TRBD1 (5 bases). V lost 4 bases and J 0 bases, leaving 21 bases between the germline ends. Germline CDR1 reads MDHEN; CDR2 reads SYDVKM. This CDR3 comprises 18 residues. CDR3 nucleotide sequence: TGTGCCAGCAGTTCCCTAAGGGGACTCCAAACTTCTAACTATGGCTACACCTTC. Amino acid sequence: CASSSLRGLQTSNYGYTF.

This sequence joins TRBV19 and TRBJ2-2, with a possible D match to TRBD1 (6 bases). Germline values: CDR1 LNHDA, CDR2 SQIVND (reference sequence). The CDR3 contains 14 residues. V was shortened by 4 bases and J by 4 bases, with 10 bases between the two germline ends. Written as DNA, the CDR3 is TGTGCCAGTAGTACTACAGGGTTCACCGGGGAGCTGTTTTTT. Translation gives CASSTTGFTGELFF.

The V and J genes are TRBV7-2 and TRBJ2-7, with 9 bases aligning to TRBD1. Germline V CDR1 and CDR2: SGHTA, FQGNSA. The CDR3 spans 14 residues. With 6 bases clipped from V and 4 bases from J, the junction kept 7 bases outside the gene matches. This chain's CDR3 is CASSVGQGKYEQYF. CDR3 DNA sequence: TGTGCCAGCAGTGTGGGACAGGGAAAATACGAGCAGTACTTC.

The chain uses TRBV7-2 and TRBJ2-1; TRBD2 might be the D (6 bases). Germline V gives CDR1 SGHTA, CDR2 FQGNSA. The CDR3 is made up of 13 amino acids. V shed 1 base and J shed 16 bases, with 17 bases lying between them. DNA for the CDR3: TGTGCCAGCAGCTTAGTGGCCGGGACTCCGTCATTCTTC. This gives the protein CASSLVAGTPSFF.

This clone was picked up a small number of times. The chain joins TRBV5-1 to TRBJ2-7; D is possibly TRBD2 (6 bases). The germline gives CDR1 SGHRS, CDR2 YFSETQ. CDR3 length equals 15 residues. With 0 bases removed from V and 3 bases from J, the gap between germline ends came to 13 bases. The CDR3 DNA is TGCGCCAGCAGCTTGGTTAGCGGCTCCTTCTACGAGCAGTACTTC. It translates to CASSLVSGSFYEQYF.

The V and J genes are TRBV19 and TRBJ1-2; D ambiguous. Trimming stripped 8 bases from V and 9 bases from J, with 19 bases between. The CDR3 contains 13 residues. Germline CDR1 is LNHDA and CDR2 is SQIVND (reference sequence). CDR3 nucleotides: TGTGCCAGTGCTTGGAGCAGAGAGCAGAGCTACACCTTC. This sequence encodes CASAWSREQSYTF.

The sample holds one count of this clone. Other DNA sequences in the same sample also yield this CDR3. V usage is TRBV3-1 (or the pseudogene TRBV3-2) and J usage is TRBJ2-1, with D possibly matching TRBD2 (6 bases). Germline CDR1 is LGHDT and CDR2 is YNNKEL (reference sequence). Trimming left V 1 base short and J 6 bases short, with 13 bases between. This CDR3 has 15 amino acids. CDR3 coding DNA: TGTGCCAGCAGCCAAGGTCGGGAGTGGGGCAATGAGCAGTTCTTC. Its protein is CASSQGREWGNEQFF.

The CDR3 sequence: CASSITIGQNYGYTF. The CDR3 DNA sequence: TGTGCCAGCAGTATCACAATCGGACAGAACTATGGCTACACCTTC. The gene calls are TRBV28 and TRBJ1-2; tentative D call: TRBD1 (6 bases). There are 15 residues in the CDR3. Trimming took 5 bases from V and 2 from J, leaving 15 bases between them. Germline V CDR1 and CDR2: MDHEN, SYDVKM.

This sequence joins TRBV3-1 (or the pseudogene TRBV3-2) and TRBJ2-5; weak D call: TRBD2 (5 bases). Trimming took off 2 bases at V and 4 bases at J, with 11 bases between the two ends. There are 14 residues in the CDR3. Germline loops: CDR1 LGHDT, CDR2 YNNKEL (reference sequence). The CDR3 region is CASSQTGFRETQYF. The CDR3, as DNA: TGTGCCAGCAGCCAAACGGGGTTCCGAGAGACCCAGTACTTC.

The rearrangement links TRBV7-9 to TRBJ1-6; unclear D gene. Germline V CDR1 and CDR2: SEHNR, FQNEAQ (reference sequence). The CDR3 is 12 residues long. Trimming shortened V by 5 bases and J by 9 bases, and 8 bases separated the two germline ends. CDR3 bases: TGTGCCAGCAGCCCAACCGGTTCACCCCTCCACTTT. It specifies CASSPTGSPLHF.

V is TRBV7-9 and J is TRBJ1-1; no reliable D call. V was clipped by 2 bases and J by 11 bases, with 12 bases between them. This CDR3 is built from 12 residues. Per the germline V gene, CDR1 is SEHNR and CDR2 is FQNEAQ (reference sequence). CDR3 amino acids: CASSLLSESAFF. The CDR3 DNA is TGTGCCAGCAGCTTACTGTCAGAATCTGCTTTCTTT.

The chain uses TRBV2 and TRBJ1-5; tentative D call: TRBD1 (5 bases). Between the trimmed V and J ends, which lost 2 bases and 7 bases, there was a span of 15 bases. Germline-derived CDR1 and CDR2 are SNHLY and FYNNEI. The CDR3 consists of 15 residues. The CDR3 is CASSEITGETQPQHF. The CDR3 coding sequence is TGTGCCAGCAGTGAAATTACAGGAGAAACCCAGCCCCAGCATTTT.

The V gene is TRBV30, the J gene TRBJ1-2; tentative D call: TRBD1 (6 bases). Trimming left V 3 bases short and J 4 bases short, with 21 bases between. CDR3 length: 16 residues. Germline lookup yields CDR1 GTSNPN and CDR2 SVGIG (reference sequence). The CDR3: CAWSVAGGGQSYGYTF. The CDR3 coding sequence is TGTGCCTGGAGCGTCGCCGGGGGGGGGCAGAGCTATGGCTACACCTTC.

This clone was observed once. CDR3 DNA sequence: TGTGCCAGCAGCTTACACGTTTCGGTTAGCGGACTTGGTAGGGGGGAGCTGTTTTTT. It specifies CASSLHVSVSGLGRGELFF. This sequence joins TRBV7-2 and TRBJ2-2; the D gene is possibly TRBD2 (6 bases). The CDR3 contains 19 residues. Trimming cost V 2 bases and J 8 bases, with 27 bases left between them. Germline CDR1 reads SGHTA; CDR2 reads FQGNSA.

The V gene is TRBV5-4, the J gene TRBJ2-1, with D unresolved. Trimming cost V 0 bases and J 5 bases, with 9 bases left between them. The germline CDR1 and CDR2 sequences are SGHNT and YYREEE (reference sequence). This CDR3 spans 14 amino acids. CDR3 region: CASSLARLDNEQFF. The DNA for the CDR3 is TGTGCCAGCAGCTTGGCACGGTTGGACAATGAGCAGTTCTTC.

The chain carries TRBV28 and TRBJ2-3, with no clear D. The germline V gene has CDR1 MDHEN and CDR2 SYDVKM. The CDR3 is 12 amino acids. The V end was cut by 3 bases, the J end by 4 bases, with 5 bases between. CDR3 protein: CASSFSADTQYF. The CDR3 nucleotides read TGTGCCAGCAGTTTCAGTGCAGATACGCAGTATTTT.

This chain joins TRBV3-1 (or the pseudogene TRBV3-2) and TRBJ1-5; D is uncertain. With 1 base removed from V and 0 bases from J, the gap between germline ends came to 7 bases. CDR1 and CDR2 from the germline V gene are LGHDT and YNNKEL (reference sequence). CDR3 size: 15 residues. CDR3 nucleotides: TGTGCCAGCAGCCAAGGGCTTTATAGCAATCAGCCCCAGCATTTT. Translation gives CASSQGLYSNQPQHF.

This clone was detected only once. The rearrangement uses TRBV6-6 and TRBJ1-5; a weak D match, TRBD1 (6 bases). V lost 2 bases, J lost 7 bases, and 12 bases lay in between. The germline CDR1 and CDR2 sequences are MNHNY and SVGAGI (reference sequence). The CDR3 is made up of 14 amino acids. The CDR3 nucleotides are TGTGCCAGCAGTTACGGGGGCCCGAGACAGCCCCAGCATTTT. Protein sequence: CASSYGGPRQPQHF.

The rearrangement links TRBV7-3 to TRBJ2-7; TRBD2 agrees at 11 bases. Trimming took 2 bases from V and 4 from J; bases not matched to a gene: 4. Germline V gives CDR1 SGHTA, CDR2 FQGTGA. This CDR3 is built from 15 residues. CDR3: CASSLLASGRYEQYF. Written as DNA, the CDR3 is TGTGCCAGCAGCTTACTGGCTAGCGGGAGGTACGAGCAGTACTTC. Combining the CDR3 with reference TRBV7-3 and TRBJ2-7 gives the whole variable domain GAGVSQTPSNKVTEKGKYVELRCDPISGHTALYWYRQSLGQGPEFLIYFQGTGAADDSGLPNDRFFAVRPEGSVSTLKIQRTERGDSAVYLCASSLLASGRYEQYFGPGTRLTVT.

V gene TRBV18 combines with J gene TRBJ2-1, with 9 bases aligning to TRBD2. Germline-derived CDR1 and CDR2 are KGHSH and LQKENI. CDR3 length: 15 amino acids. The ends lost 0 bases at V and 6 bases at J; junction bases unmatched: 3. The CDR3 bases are TGTGCCAGCTCACCACCGAGTAGCGGGAGCAATGAGCAGTTCTTC. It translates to CASSPPSSGSNEQFF.

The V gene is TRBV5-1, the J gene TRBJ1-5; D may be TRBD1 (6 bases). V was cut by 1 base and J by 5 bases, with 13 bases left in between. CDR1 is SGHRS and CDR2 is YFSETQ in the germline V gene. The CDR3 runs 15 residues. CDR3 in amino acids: CASSLSGETHQPQHF. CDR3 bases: TGCGCCAGCAGCTTGTCAGGGGAGACGCATCAGCCCCAGCATTTT.

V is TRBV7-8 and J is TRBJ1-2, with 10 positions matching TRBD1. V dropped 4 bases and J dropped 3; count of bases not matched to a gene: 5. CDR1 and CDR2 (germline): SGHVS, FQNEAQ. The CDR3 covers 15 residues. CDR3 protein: CASSSGQGGDYGYTF. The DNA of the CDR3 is TGTGCCAGCAGCTCCGGACAGGGGGGAGACTATGGCTACACCTTC.